This TCR beta chain was documented in a study of beta chain features in type 1 diabetes. This clone was seen a handful of times. V was trimmed by 3 bases and J by 2 bases, leaving 12 bases between them. The CDR3 spans 14 residues. From germline, CDR1 is SGHRS and CDR2 YFSETQ. The authors took one heparinised blood draw, averaging roughly 100 mL, from each donor. cDNA synthesis used the whole RNA isolate, giving expressed TCRB sequences. The repertoire was sequenced with immunoSEQ multiplex PCR; TCRdb's copy has only in-frame clones and lacks some. The sample carries hundreds of thousands of clones, 30% recorded once.

Input material: naive CD4+ T cells from blood. The rearrangement joins TRBV5-1 to TRBJ2-7; D tentatively fits TRBD1 or TRBD2 (5 bases each). This sequence was found in a man aged 18 to 29 in good health. CDR3 protein: CASSWGRSTYEQYF. For the CDR3, the DNA is TGCGCCAGCAGCTGGGGACGCAGCACCTACGAGCAGTACTTC.